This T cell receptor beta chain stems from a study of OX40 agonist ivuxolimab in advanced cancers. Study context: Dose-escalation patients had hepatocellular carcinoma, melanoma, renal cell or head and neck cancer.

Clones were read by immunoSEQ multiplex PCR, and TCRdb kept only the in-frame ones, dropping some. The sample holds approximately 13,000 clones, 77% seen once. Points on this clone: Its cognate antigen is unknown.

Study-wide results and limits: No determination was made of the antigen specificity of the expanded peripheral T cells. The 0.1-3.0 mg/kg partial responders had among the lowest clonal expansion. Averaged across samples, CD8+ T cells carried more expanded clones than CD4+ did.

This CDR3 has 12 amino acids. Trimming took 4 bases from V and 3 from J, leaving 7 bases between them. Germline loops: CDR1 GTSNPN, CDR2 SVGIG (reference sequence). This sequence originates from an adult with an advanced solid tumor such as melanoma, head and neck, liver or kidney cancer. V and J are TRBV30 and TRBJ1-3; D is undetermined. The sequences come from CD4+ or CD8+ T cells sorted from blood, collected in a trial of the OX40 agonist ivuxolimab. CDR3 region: CAWTFIGNTIYF. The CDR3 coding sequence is TGTGCCTGGACCTTTATTGGAAACACCATATATTTT.